Presented here are 16 T cell receptor beta chains from one specimen sequenced in a study of T-cell reconstitution after alpha-beta-depleted transplantation in children (dated by TCRdb to about 2016). The library was built by means of PCR. Sequencing used an Illumina HiSeq 2500. Molecular barcoding was employed in the preparation of TCR libraries, with unique molecular identifiers being used to normalize TCRbeta repertoire quantification. The public reads were reanalyzed by TCRdb: fastp trimming at Q25, MiXCR alignment, in-frame beta chains only. Rows merge per CDR3 protein into single entries with the most common DNA and genes. For this sample the table gives 200,000 to 300,000 distinct CDR3 sequences, of which around 11% were detected only once. The ten largest clones capture about 2.4% of the sample. Sequencing used PBMCs from the stem cell graft donor, obtained from the stem cell graft. These receptors came from a human donor who donated a stem cell graft to a child with acute lymphoblastic leukemia.

A few counts support this clonotype. This sequence joins TRBV6-1 and TRBJ2-1, with no clear D. Germline V gene sequence: CDR1 MNHNS, CDR2 SASEGT. The CDR3 is made up of 15 amino acids. V was pared by 2 bases and J by 2 bases, with 10 bases between. In DNA, the CDR3 is TGTGCCAGCAGTGAATTCGGGCAACCCTACAATGAGCAGTTCTTC. This encodes CASSEFGQPYNEQFF.

This clonotype was seen ten or more times. This sequence joins TRBV29-1 and TRBJ2-5; either TRBD1 or TRBD2 may supply D (5 bases each). Germline V gives CDR1 SQVTM, CDR2 ANQGSEA. The V gene lost 3 bases and the J gene lost 2 bases, with 19 bases spanning the gap. There are 16 residues in the CDR3. The CDR3 loop reads CSVEGERGRGQETQYF. Written as DNA, the CDR3 is TGCAGCGTTGAGGGGGAAAGAGGACGAGGGCAAGAGACCCAGTACTTC.

This clonotype was counted many times. The rearrangement joins TRBV29-1 to TRBJ2-7, with D possibly TRBD1 on 5 matching bases. CDR1 is SQVTM, CDR2 ANQGSEA, per germline. The length of the CDR3 is 15 residues. V was pared by 0 bases and J by 2 bases, with 14 bases between. The CDR3: CSVEDQSNRPYEQYF. The CDR3 DNA is TGCAGCGTTGAAGATCAGTCGAACAGGCCCTACGAGCAGTACTTC.

This clonotype was observed at least ten times. The chain links TRBV6-6 to TRBJ1-1; unclear D gene. The V gene lost 0 bases and the J gene lost 3 bases, with 5 bases spanning the gap. The CDR3 sequence is 13 residues long. Looked up from germline, CDR1 is MNHNY and CDR2 is SVGAGI (reference sequence). The CDR3 region has the DNA TGTGCCAGCAGTTACTCACCATACACTGAAGCTTTCTTT. Its translation: CASSYSPYTEAFF.

This clonotype was seen repeatedly, ten times or more. The chain's CDR3 is CSARSQRGTDTQYF. In DNA, the CDR3 is TGCAGTGCTAGAAGCCAGCGGGGTACAGATACGCAGTATTTT. The chain links TRBV20-1 to TRBJ2-3; 7 positions agree with TRBD2. The trim removed 2 bases at V and 3 bases at J, leaving 5 bases unmatched. The CDR3 spans 14 residues. Germline CDR1 reads DFQATT; CDR2 reads SNEGSKA (reference sequence).

This clonotype showed up many times. The rearrangement links TRBV7-2 to TRBJ1-6; D ambiguous. V lost 3 bases and J lost 7, with 10 bases in between. Germline CDR1 is SGHTA and CDR2 is FQGNSA. The CDR3 consists of 14 residues. The CDR3 region is CASSFSGGNSPLHF. The CDR3 coding sequence is TGTGCCAGCAGCTTTAGCGGTGGCAATTCACCCCTCCACTTT.

Many counts were recorded for this clonotype. The DNA of the CDR3 is TGTGCCAGCAGGTCAAGTCTCGCCTACGAGCAGTACTTC. It is translated as CASRSSLAYEQYF. The chain links TRBV6-2 or TRBV6-3 to TRBJ2-7; D remains unclear. Deletions cut 6 bases from V and 2 bases from J, with 11 bases between. The CDR3 is made up of 13 amino acids. Germline V gene lookup returns CDR1 MNHEY and CDR2 SVGEGT.

This clonotype came up many times. V and J are TRBV27 and TRBJ1-1; 9 bases fit TRBD1. The length of the CDR3 is 17 residues. The ends lost 2 bases at V and 3 bases at J; junction bases unmatched: 10. CDR1 is MNHEY and CDR2 is SMNVEV in the germline V gene (reference sequence). CDR3 protein: CASSLHLTGGVDTEAFF. In DNA form, the CDR3 reads TGTGCCAGCAGTTTACACCTCACAGGGGGCGTGGACACTGAAGCTTTCTTT.

V usage is TRBV10-3 and J usage is TRBJ2-2; 7 bases agree with TRBD1. The CDR3 is made up of 14 amino acids. The J segment lost 3 bases and the V segment lost 7 bases, leaving 5 bases of the junction unmatched. Germline V lookup: CDR1 ENHRY, CDR2 SYGVKD. The CDR3 sequence: CAIMRGLDTGELFF. The DNA of the CDR3 is TGTGCCATCATGAGGGGGCTCGACACCGGGGAGCTGTTTTTT.

The sample holds many counts of this clonotype. This chain links TRBV5-1 with TRBJ2-2; 11 nucleotides line up with TRBD1. V was clipped by 4 bases and J by 4 bases; unmatched bases: 6. The germline CDR1 and CDR2 sequences are SGHRS and YFSETQ. CDR3 length: 16 residues. CDR3 loop: CASSRTGGFITGELFF. In DNA, the CDR3 is TGCGCCAGCAGCAGGACAGGGGGCTTCATCACCGGGGAGCTGTTTTTT.

J is TRBJ1-1 and V is TRBV12-3 or TRBV12-4, with D tentatively TRBD1 (5 bases). Between the trimmed V and J ends, which lost 4 bases and 0 bases, there was a span of 12 bases. The length of the CDR3 is 15 residues. The CDR3: CASSWGGQLNTEAFF. CDR3 nucleotides: TGTGCCAGCAGTTGGGGGGGTCAGTTGAACACTGAAGCTTTCTTT.

This clonotype was found many times. CDR3 region: CASSQQGFQRSQYF. CDR3 coding DNA: TGTGCCAGCAGTCAACAGGGGTTTCAGCGGTCTCAGTACTTC. This sequence joins TRBV28 and TRBJ2-5; 7 positions agree with TRBD1. V was pared by 5 bases and J by 11 bases, with 14 bases of the junction left unmatched. Germline CDR1 MDHEN, CDR2 SYDVKM. This CDR3 has 14 residues. Together with reference TRBV28 and TRBJ2-5, the CDR3 gives the full variable domain: DVKVTQSSRYLVKRTGEKVFLECVQDMDHENMFWYRQDPGLGLRLIYFSYDVKMKEKGDIPEGYSVSREKKERFSLILESASTNQTSMYLCASSQQGFQRSQYFGPGTRLLVL.

This clonotype showed up many times. The rearrangement uses TRBV6-1 and TRBJ2-2, with 7 bases lining up with TRBD2. The V gene's germline CDR1 is MNHNS and CDR2 SASEGT. After removal of 0 bases from V and 2 bases from J, the junction contained 3 bases not matched to a gene. The CDR3 consists of 16 residues. CDR3 bases: TGTGCCAGCAGTGAAGCGGGGGGGTACAACACCGGGGAGCTGTTTTTT. This encodes CASSEAGGYNTGELFF.

There are many counts of this clonotype. The V and J genes are TRBV5-1 and TRBJ2-5, with a weak D call TRBD2 (5 bases). Germline V lookup: CDR1 SGHRS, CDR2 YFSETQ. The CDR3 has 11 amino acids. The ends were cut back, 5 bases at V and 5 bases at J, with 7 bases in the middle. In DNA, the CDR3 is TGCGCCAGCAGGCGGGTCGAGACCCAGTACTTC. Translating it yields CASRRVETQYF.

This clonotype was detected many times. The J gene is TRBJ2-1, the V gene TRBV20-1, with D perhaps TRBD2 (6 bases). Germline loops: CDR1 DFQATT, CDR2 SNEGSKA (reference sequence). The length of the CDR3 is 13 residues. Deletions cut 4 bases from V and 3 bases from J, with 10 bases between. In DNA, the CDR3 is TGCAGTGCTAATCGGGAGAACTACAATGAGCAGTTCTTC. Translated: CSANRENYNEQFF.

This clonotype has just a few counts. This rearrangement joins TRBV20-1 to TRBJ2-3; D remains ambiguous. Trimming took 2 bases from V and 3 from J, leaving 9 bases between them. The CDR3 contains 13 residues. In germline, CDR1 is DFQATT, CDR2 SNEGSKA (reference sequence). CDR3 sequence reads: CSARTLPTDTQYF. CDR3 sequence (DNA): TGCAGTGCTAGAACACTCCCAACAGATACGCAGTATTTT.